This T cell receptor beta chain was obtained from a study of cytomegalovirus exposure and HLA in healthy donors. The CDR3 is 15 residues long. V lost 7 bases to trimming and J lost 6 bases, with 21 bases between them. Germline CDR1 reads SGHRS; CDR2 reads YFSETQ. PCR used 60 Vbeta primers and 13 Jbeta primers. Methods used by the authors: Unique TCR beta chains numbered roughly 83 million in a later analysis, with about 9.9 million shared. TCRdb's table, derived via immunoSEQ multiplex PCR, lists solely in-frame clones and lacks some. D and trimming come from the DNA, and the V and J calls and clone size come from that table. Of some 200,000 clones listed, 82% are singletons.

The sequence came from a woman between 45 and 60 years old in good health and CMV-seropositive. The sample was PBMCs. The rearrangement links TRBV5-1 to TRBJ2-3; D call uncertain. CDR3 protein: CASGLGGTAADTQYF. CDR3 in DNA: TGCGCCAGCGGGTTGGGCGGAACGGCGGCGGATACGCAGTATTTT.